Presented here are 7 T cell receptor beta chains from one specimen sequenced in a study of T cell responses to AZD1222 COVID-19 vaccine. Method: immunoSEQ multiplex PCR; TCRdb's copy keeps in-frame clones and lacks some. The sample yields 100,000 to 150,000 clones, roughly 90% seen once. The specimen comprised peripheral blood, sampled 28 days after the second AZD1222 dose. The receptors shown here come from an adult who received the AZD1222 COVID-19 vaccine.

The V and J genes are TRBV7-9 and TRBJ1-5; D not certain. Germline CDR1 reads SEHNR; CDR2 reads FQNEAQ (reference sequence). Trimming took off 5 bases at V and 4 bases at J, with 18 bases between the two ends. The CDR3 runs to 16 residues. For the CDR3, the DNA is TGTGCCAGCAGCATAGGATACGGACTATCAAATCAGCCCCAGCATTTT. Its translation: CASSIGYGLSNQPQHF.

V usage is TRBV7-8 and J usage is TRBJ2-5; perhaps D is TRBD1 or TRBD2 (6 bases each). The CDR3 runs 14 residues. Per the germline V gene, CDR1 is SGHVS and CDR2 is FQNEAQ. The V end lost 4 bases, the J end lost 2 bases, and 11 bases lay between the germline ends. The CDR3 DNA follows: TGTGCCAGCAGCTGGGGGGCTATACAAGAGACCCAGTACTTC. It encodes CASSWGAIQETQYF.

This clone showed up just a few times. The J gene is TRBJ2-3, the V gene TRBV6-6; TRBD2 matches at 9 bases. With V trimmed by 0 bases and J by 5 bases, 6 bases remained unmatched. The CDR3 runs 16 residues. From germline, CDR1 is MNHNY and CDR2 SVGAGI (reference sequence). CDR3 in DNA: TGTGCCAGCAGTTACTCGCGGCGGGGGGGCGGAGATACGCAGTATTTT. Translated, it gives CASSYSRRGGGDTQYF.

The chain links TRBV28 to TRBJ2-2; 7 bases match TRBD1. Germline CDR1 and CDR2: MDHEN and SYDVKM. V shed 2 bases and J 1 base; nucleotides not matched to a gene: 4. CDR3 length equals 16 residues. CDR3: CASSLRWTGNTGELFF. CDR3 DNA sequence: TGTGCCAGCAGTTTAAGGTGGACAGGGAACACCGGGGAGCTGTTTTTT.

J is TRBJ1-1 and V is TRBV14; no clear D gene. Germline V lookup: CDR1 SGHDN, CDR2 FVKESK. The ends were cut back, 4 bases at V and 5 bases at J, with 14 bases in the middle. This CDR3 has 14 amino acids. CDR3 DNA sequence: TGTGCCAGCAGCCGGACGGATGGGAGGACTGAAGCTTTCTTT. This sequence encodes CASSRTDGRTEAFF.

This chain uses TRBV15 with TRBJ2-1; 7 positions match TRBD1. CDR1 is LNHNV, CDR2 YYDKDF, per germline (reference sequence). Germline trimming cut 6 bases from V and 4 bases from J; bases unmatched to any gene: 6. The CDR3 has 14 residues. CDR3 sequence (DNA): TGTGCCACCAGGGAACAGGGGCTTTACAATGAGCAGTTCTTC. It is translated as CATREQGLYNEQFF. Combining the CDR3 with reference TRBV15 and TRBJ2-1 gives the whole variable domain DAMVIQNPRYQVTQFGKPVTLSCSQTLNHNVMYWYQQKSSQAPKLLFHYYDKDFNNEADTPDNFQSRRPNTSFCFLDIRSPGLGDTAMYLCATREQGLYNEQFFGPGTRLTVL.

The chain is built from TRBV7-8 and TRBJ1-1; D remains ambiguous. Germline CDR1 is SGHVS and CDR2 is FQNEAQ. CDR3 length: 11 residues. V shed 5 bases and J shed 7 bases, with 8 bases lying between them. CDR3 loop: CASSPQLEAFF. The CDR3, as DNA: TGTGCCAGCAGCCCTCAGCTTGAAGCTTTCTTT. Drawing the rest from reference TRBV7-8 and TRBJ1-1, the complete variable domain is GAGVSQSPRYKVAKRGQDVALRCDPISGHVSLFWYQQALGQGPEFLTYFQNEAQLDKSGLPSDRFFAERPEGSVSTLKIQRTQQEDSAVYLCASSPQLEAFFGQGTRLTVV.